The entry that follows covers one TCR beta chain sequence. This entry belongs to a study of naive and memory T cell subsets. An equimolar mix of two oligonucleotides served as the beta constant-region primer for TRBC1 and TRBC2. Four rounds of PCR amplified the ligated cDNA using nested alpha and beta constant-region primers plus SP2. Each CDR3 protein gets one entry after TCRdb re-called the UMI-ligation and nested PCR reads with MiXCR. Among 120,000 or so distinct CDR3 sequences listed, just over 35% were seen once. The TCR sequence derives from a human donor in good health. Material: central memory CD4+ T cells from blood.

CDR3 nucleotides: TGTGCCAGCAGTGAACCGGGACGGGACGAGCAGTACTTC. Translation gives CASSEPGRDEQYF. The chain couples TRBV6-1 to TRBJ2-7; D might be TRBD1 or TRBD2, each matching 5 bases. Trimming removed 2 bases from V and 5 bases from J, with 10 bases in between. The CDR3 loop spans 13 amino acids. The germline V gene encodes CDR1 MNHNS and CDR2 SASEGT.